Listed below are T cell receptor beta chains from one sample, sequenced in a study of shared clonotypes between healthy human individuals. Here immunoSEQ multiplex PCR was the method, and the copy in TCRdb shows in-frame clones only, minus some. The sample contains roughly 770,000 clones, about 96% of which appear only once. Sequencing was performed on naive CD8+ T cells sorted from blood. All receptors come from a man aged 30 to 45 in good health. CDR3s include the opening cysteine and the closing phenylalanine or tryptophan. D genes are given only for firm matches. Only part of the rows carry a size: once, few, many, or a class if the clone is expanded.

J,V,size,D,DNA,CDR3
TRBJ2-3,TRBV5-1,-,-,TGCGCCAGCAGCTTGGGGTTACTAGGGAGCACAGATACGCAGTATTTT,CASSLGLLGSTDTQYF
TRBJ2-5,TRBV18,-,-,TGTGCCAGCCGTTCGGAAGAGACCCAGTACTTC,CASRSEETQYF
TRBJ2-1,TRBV13,-,TRBD2,TGTGCCAGCAGCTTGGGACTAGCGGGAAGGTTCAGCAATGAGCAGTTCTTC,CASSLGLAGRFSNEQFF
TRBJ2-5,TRBV27,-,-,TGTGCCAGCAGCACATACGCAGGGGAGGTAGAGACCCAGTACTTC,CASSTYAGEVETQYF
TRBJ2-3,TRBV5-5,-,TRBD1,TGTGCCAGCACCTACCCCGGGACAGGGGAAACAGATACGCAGTATTTT,CASTYPGTGETDTQYF
TRBJ1-1,TRBV15,-,-,TGTGCCACCAGCAGAGATGGGAGCGCATGGAACACTGAAGCTTTCTTT,CATSRDGSAWNTEAFF
TRBJ2-7,TRBV27,-,-,TGTGCCAGCAGCGTTGGCAGGGCCGCAGCCTACGAGCAGTACTTC,CASSVGRAAAYEQYF
TRBJ2-1,TRBV5-4,-,TRBD2,TGTGCCAGCAGTCCCTTACTAGCGGTCCCATCCTACAATGAGCAGTTCTTC,CASSPLLAVPSYNEQFF
TRBJ2-1,TRBV4-3,-,-,TGCGCCAGCAGCCACTCCTGGCAGGACAATGAGCAGTTCTTC,CASSHSWQDNEQFF
TRBJ2-2,TRBV18,-,TRBD1,TGTGCCAGCTCACCGACCGGGACAGGTTTAACCGGGGAGCTGTTTTTT,CASSPTGTGLTGELFF
TRBJ2-7,TRBV28,-,TRBD2,TGTGCCAGCAGCTTACCGATTATAGCGGGTACGGCGAGGGGCTACTACGAGCAGTACTTC,CASSLPIIAGTARGYYEQYF
TRBJ2-1,TRBV28,once,TRBD2,TGTGCCAGCAGTTTACGACTAGCGGGAGTACCCACCGACAATGAGCAGTTCTTC,CASSLRLAGVPTDNEQFF
TRBJ2-3,TRBV6-5,-,-,TGTGCCAGCAGTTACTCAGGAACGGGCACAGATACGCAGTATTTT,CASSYSGTGTDTQYF
TRBJ2-2,TRBV14,once,TRBD1,TGTGCCAGCAGCCAAAGTAGGCGGAACACAGGGGCGGCGAACACCGGGGAGCTGTTTTTT,CASSQSRRNTGAANTGELFF
TRBJ2-7,TRBV9,-,TRBD1,TGTGCCAGCAGCATGGGGACAGGGTTCTACGAGCAGTACTTC,CASSMGTGFYEQYF
TRBJ2-3,TRBV4-3,-,TRBD2,TGCGCCAGCAGCCAAGTGGCGGGAGGAACAGATACGCAGTATTTT,CASSQVAGGTDTQYF
TRBJ2-5,TRBV14,once,-,TGTGCCAGCAGCCAAGATGTCCAGCCCGGAGAGACCCAGTACTTC,CASSQDVQPGETQYF
TRBJ2-7,TRBV11-2,-,-,TGTGCCAGCACTCCAAGGGCCTACGAGCAGTACTTC,CASTPRAYEQYF
TRBJ1-2,TRBV27,-,-,TGTGCCAGCAGTTTAGCCAGGGGCCATGGCTACACCTTC,CASSLARGHGYTF
TRBJ2-5,TRBV29-1,-,TRBD1,TGCAGCGTTGAGAGGACAGGGGACGAGACCCAGTACTTC,CSVERTGDETQYF
TRBJ2-1,TRBV5-1,once,-,TGCGCCAGCAGCTTGTTGGGGCAGGAGTACAATGAGCAGTTCTTC,CASSLLGQEYNEQFF
TRBJ1-1,TRBV21-1,-,-,TGTGCCAGCCGGGGGGGCACTGAAGCTTTCTTT,CASRGGTEAFF
TRBJ2-1,TRBV6-1,-,TRBD2,TGTGCCAGCAGACTGACTAGCGGGAGTACCAATGAGCAGTTCTTC,CASRLTSGSTNEQFF
TRBJ2-7,TRBV11-2,-,TRBD2,TGTGCCAGCAGCTTCGAGACTAGCGGGCACGAGCAGTACTTC,CASSFETSGHEQYF
TRBJ2-3,TRBV27,-,TRBD1,TGTGCCAGCAAGTTCATCGGACTTTCGGGACAGGGCCCAGATACGCAGTATTTT,CASKFIGLSGQGPDTQYF
TRBJ2-3,TRBV7-9,-,-,TGTGCCAGCAGCTTACCGGGAAGCCCCCCAGATACGCAGTATTTT,CASSLPGSPPDTQYF
TRBJ2-3,TRBV5-4,once,TRBD1,TGTGCCAGCAGCTTGTGGGACAGGAGCACAGATACGCAGTATTTT,CASSLWDRSTDTQYF
TRBJ2-1,TRBV13,-,-,TGTGCCAGCAGCCTTTGGGACTCCTACAATGAGCAGTTCTTC,CASSLWDSYNEQFF
TRBJ2-5,TRBV4-1,-,TRBD2,TGCGCCAGCAGCCAAGAGACTGGGACTAGCGGACAAGAGACCCAGTACTTC,CASSQETGTSGQETQYF
TRBJ2-7,TRBV7-9,-,TRBD2,TGTGCCAGCAGCCGGCTAGCGGAAAATTACGAGCAGTACTTC,CASSRLAENYEQYF
TRBJ2-1,TRBV19,-,-,TGTGCCAGTAGCCAACTCCGCGGGGTCTCCTACAATGAGCAGTTCTTC,CASSQLRGVSYNEQFF
TRBJ2-5,TRBV29-1,-,TRBD2,TGCAGCGTTGTACTAGCGGGAATGGGGGAGACCCAGTACTTC,CSVVLAGMGETQYF
TRBJ2-1,TRBV12-5,-,-,TGTGCTAGTGGTTTGAACGATGAGCAGTTCTTC,CASGLNDEQFF
TRBJ2-7,TRBV6-1,-,TRBD1,TGTGCCAGCAGTGGGACCACAGGGGTTGGCTCCTACGAGCAGTACTTC,CASSGTTGVGSYEQYF
TRBJ1-1,TRBV27,-,TRBD1,TGTGCCAGCAGTTTAGACAGGGTGGGCACTGAAGCTTTCTTT,CASSLDRVGTEAFF
TRBJ2-7,TRBV25-1,once,-,TGTGCCAGCAGTGACCGTCCGGGACCCTACGAGCAGTACTTC,CASSDRPGPYEQYF
TRBJ2-7,TRBV19,-,-,TGTGCCAGTAGTACGTTCGGGGTCTCCTACGAGCAGTACTTC,CASSTFGVSYEQYF
TRBJ1-1,TRBV5-4,-,-,TGTGCCAGCAGCCCTGGTGACACTGAAGCTTTCTTT,CASSPGDTEAFF
TRBJ2-1,TRBV28,-,TRBD2,TGTGCCAGCAGTTCTAGCGGGAGGTCCTACAATGAGCAGTTCTTC,CASSSSGRSYNEQFF
TRBJ2-1,TRBV10-1,-,-,TGCGCCAGCAGTGACCAGACTAGGCCCTACAATGAGCAGTTCTTC,CASSDQTRPYNEQFF
TRBJ2-7,TRBV27,once,-,TGTGCCAGCAGTTTACGGGGGGCCCACTACGAGCAGTACTTC,CASSLRGAHYEQYF
TRBJ2-1,TRBV11-2,-,TRBD2,TGTGCCAGCAGCTGGGGTGGGACTAGCGGCTTTGAGCAGTTCTTC,CASSWGGTSGFEQFF
TRBJ1-5,TRBV5-1,-,-,TGCGCCAGCAGCTTGGGACCTAGCGGCAATCAGCCCCAGCATTTT,CASSLGPSGNQPQHF
TRBJ1-1,TRBV10-3,-,-,TGTGCCATCAGTGGGGCGGGCTTTTTCACGCCTGAAGCTTTCTTT,CAISGAGFFTPEAFF
TRBJ2-7,TRBV29-1,-,-,TGCAGCGCTCAACTGGAGAATGGTAACGAGCAGTACTTC,CSAQLENGNEQYF
TRBJ1-1,TRBV12-5,-,-,TGTGCTAGTGGTTTGGGGACAGTTAACACTGAAGCTTTCTTT,CASGLGTVNTEAFF
TRBJ2-3,TRBV11-2,-,TRBD1,TGTGCCAGCAGCTCACCGGGACAGGGGACGGATACGCAGTATTTT,CASSSPGQGTDTQYF
TRBJ1-4,TRBV27,-,-,TGTGCCAGCAGTTTATGGGGTGGTCTCGATGAAAAACTGTTTTTT,CASSLWGGLDEKLFF
TRBJ2-1,TRBV5-1,-,TRBD1,TGCGCCAGCAGGGACCGGGACAGGGTCGATGAGCAGTTCTTC,CASRDRDRVDEQFF
TRBJ2-3,TRBV7-8,-,-,TGTGCCAGCAGCTTATCTTTGGCTTATAACACAGATACGCAGTATTTT,CASSLSLAYNTDTQYF
TRBJ2-5,TRBV27,-,-,TGTGCCAGCAGCCTCGGGTGGAATCAAGAGACCCAGTACTTC,CASSLGWNQETQYF
TRBJ2-7,TRBV10-1,-,TRBD1,TGCGCCAGCAGTGAGTCTATTAGGACAGGGGAGCAGTACTTC,CASSESIRTGEQYF
TRBJ1-2,TRBV11-2,-,-,TGTGCCAGCACCCTTTCAGAAGGCAGCGGAAACTATGGCTACACCTTC,CASTLSEGSGNYGYTF
TRBJ2-7,TRBV27,-,-,TGTGCCAGCAGTTTAGGGCCCCTCAACGAGCAGTACTTC,CASSLGPLNEQYF
TRBJ2-1,TRBV13,-,TRBD2,TGTGCCAGCAGCGCCGGGACTAGCGACGATGAGCAGTTCTTC,CASSAGTSDDEQFF